This T cell receptor beta chain was recovered during a study of shared clonotypes between healthy human individuals. This clone has just one count. In germline, CDR1 is MNHNS, CDR2 SASEGT. This CDR3 has 12 amino acids. Trimming took 8 bases from V and 6 from J; bases not matched to a gene: 5. Assay used: immunoSEQ multiplex PCR; TCRdb lists only in-frame clones, some missing. The sample contains under 600,000 clones, about 98% of which appear only once. It was CD45RO-negative cells, positively selected for CCR7, that made up naive CD8 cells, with terminally differentiated effector memory CD45RA+ cells excluded.

The chain combines TRBV6-1 with TRBJ2-7, with 9 nucleotides matching TRBD1. The origin of this receptor is a man under 40 in good health. Sequenced material: naive CD8+ T cells sorted from blood. DNA for the CDR3: TGTGCCAGCTCACAGGGGGCAGGCGAGCAGTACTTC. It encodes CASSQGAGEQYF.